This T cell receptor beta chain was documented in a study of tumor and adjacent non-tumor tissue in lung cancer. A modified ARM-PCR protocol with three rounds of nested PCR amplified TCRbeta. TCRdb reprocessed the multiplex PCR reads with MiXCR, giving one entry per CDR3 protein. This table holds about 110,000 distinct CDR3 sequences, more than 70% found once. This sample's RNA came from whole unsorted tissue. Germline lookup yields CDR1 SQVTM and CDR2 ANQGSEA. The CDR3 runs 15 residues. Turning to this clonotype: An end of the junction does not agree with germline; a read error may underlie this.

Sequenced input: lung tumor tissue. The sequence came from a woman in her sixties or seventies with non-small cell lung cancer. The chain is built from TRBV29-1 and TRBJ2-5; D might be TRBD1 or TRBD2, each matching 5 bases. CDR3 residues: CSVLRGVARGETQNF. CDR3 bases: TGCAGCGTTCTTAGAGGTGTAGCAAGGGGAGAGACCCAGAACTTC.